This record concerns one T cell receptor (beta chain) sequence. Per the germline V gene, CDR1 is SGHTA and CDR2 is FQGNSA. The length of the CDR3 is 15 residues. V gave up 4 bases and J gave up 1 base; unmatched junction bases: 2. This sample stems from a study of blood T cell repertoires in COVID-19. Background on the study: From the United States, Italy and Spain came samples of acute and convalescent COVID-19. T cells, B-cell-depleted T cells, or PBMCs provided the cDNA or gDNA that served as material.

The table came from immunoSEQ multiplex PCR; TCRdb's copy has only in-frame clones and leaves some out. The table records tens of thousands of clones, approximately 85% of them present only once. The sample was peripheral blood. The rearrangement joins TRBV7-2 to TRBJ2-3, with 10 bases lining up with TRBD2. The sequence was collected from a woman between 70 and 85 years old in a cohort sampled during active COVID-19. The CDR3 bases are TGTGCCAGCAGCTCCACTAGCGGGGGCACAGATACGCAGTATTTT. This encodes CASSSTSGGTDTQYF.